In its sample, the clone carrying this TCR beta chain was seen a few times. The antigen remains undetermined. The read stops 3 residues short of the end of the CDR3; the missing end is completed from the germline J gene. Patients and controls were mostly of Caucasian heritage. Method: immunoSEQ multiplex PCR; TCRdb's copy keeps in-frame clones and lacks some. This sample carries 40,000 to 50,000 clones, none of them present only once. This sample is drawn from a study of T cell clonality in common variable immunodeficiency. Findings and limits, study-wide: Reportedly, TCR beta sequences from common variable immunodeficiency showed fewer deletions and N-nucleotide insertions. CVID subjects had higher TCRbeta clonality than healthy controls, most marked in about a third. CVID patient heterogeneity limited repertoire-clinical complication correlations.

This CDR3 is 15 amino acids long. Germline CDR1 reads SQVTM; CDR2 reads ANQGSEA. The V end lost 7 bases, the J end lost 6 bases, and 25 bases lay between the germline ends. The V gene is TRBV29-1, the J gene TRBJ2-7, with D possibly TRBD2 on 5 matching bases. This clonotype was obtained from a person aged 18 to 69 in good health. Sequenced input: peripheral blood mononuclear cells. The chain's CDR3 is CSAWGELGWEGEQYF. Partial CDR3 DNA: TGCAGCGCCTGGGGTGAACTAGGGTGGGAAGGCGAG.